This TCR beta chain was obtained from a study of T cells in women clearing cervical HPV infection. Study-wide background: Controls gave blood once infection was undetectable; cases at lesion identification.

About this clone: Its antigen is not known. The missing CDR3 end, 3 residues past where the read stops, is filled in from the germline J gene.

Trimming took off 5 bases at V and 2 bases at J, with 13 bases between the two ends. This CDR3 comprises 15 residues. Germline V gene data show CDR1 as SGHDN and CDR2 as FVKESK. The table came from immunoSEQ multiplex PCR; TCRdb's copy has only in-frame clones and leaves some out. The sample has about 40,000 clones. Points from the study as a whole: A classifier using richness and V gene abundances reached an AUC of roughly 0.83.

The sequence was obtained from a woman aged 18-69 years with a cervical HPV16 infection that either progressed to CIN3+ or cleared (not recorded which). Sequences were obtained from blood buffy coat. The chain joins TRBV14 to TRBJ2-1, with D tentatively TRBD1 (6 bases). CDR3 DNA, as far as it was read: TGTGCCAGCAGCGAGTTCCGGGACACCTACAATGAG. It encodes CASSEFRDTYNE. The full CDR3 protein is CASSEFRDTYNEQFF.